Shown below are 27 T cell receptor beta chains from a single sample sequenced in a study of chemoradiotherapy in HPV16-positive cancers. Produced via immunoSEQ multiplex PCR; TCRdb's table is partial and in-frame only. The sample has some 2,200 clones, approximately 83% seen once. Sample: tumor tissue, taken from a patient who underwent chemoradiotherapy. The receptors were gathered from a human donor with HPV-associated anogenital cancer.

The chain is built from TRBV19 and TRBJ1-4; D gene ambiguous. This CDR3 is built from 13 residues. The V gene lost 3 bases and the J gene lost 3 bases, with 5 bases spanning the gap. Germline CDR1 reads LNHDA; CDR2 reads SQIVND (reference sequence). The chain's CDR3 is CASSIRANEKLFF. The DNA for the CDR3 is TGTGCCAGTAGTATCCGCGCTAATGAAAAACTGTTTTTT.

V is TRBV4-1 and J is TRBJ1-6; D remains ambiguous. The CDR3 spans 12 residues. V lost 1 base and J 10 bases, leaving 5 bases between the germline ends. Germline V gene sequence: CDR1 MGHRA, CDR2 YSYEKL. For the CDR3, the DNA is TGCGCCAGCAGCCAAGTGGGATCACCCCTCCACTTT. Its protein product is CASSQVGSPLHF.

The chain carries TRBV5-4 and TRBJ1-2; D call uncertain. This CDR3 region has 16 residues. Germline V gene data show CDR1 as SGHNT and CDR2 as YYREEE (reference sequence). V lost 3 bases and J 1 base, leaving 16 bases between the germline ends. CDR3 protein: CASSSENTELNYGYTF. In DNA form, the CDR3 reads TGTGCCAGCAGCTCGGAAAACACAGAACTTAACTATGGCTACACCTTC.

This chain uses TRBV5-6 with TRBJ1-1; unclear D gene. This CDR3 spans 13 amino acids. Trimming removed 3 bases from V and 0 bases from J, with 6 bases in between. The V gene's germline CDR1 is SGHDT and CDR2 YYEEEE. The CDR3 spells CASSSDLNTEAFF. CDR3 nucleotides: TGTGCCAGCAGCTCCGACCTGAACACTGAAGCTTTCTTT.

The gene calls are TRBV6-1 and TRBJ1-1, with D hard to call. V was shortened by 3 bases and J by 9 bases, with 14 bases between the two germline ends. There are 13 residues in the CDR3. The germline gives CDR1 MNHNS, CDR2 SASEGT. In DNA, the CDR3 is TGTGCCAGCAGTGACATTAGCGGAACACAAGCTTTCTTT. Translating gives CASSDISGTQAFF.

This chain uses TRBV27 with TRBJ1-1, with 10 bases fitting TRBD1. CDR1 and CDR2 (germline): MNHEY, SMNVEV (reference sequence). V lost 6 bases to trimming and J lost 3 bases; unmatched junction nucleotides: 7. This CDR3 is built from 15 residues. The CDR3 here is CASRPQGQGYTEAFF. For the CDR3, the DNA is TGTGCCAGCAGGCCACAGGGACAGGGGTACACTGAAGCTTTCTTT.

Only one count was recorded for this clone. The chain combines TRBV5-6 with TRBJ1-5; 9 positions agree with TRBD1. CDR1 is SGHDT, CDR2 YYEEEE, per germline. V was pared by 1 base and J by 0 bases, with 5 bases of the junction left unmatched. This CDR3 is built from 17 residues. CDR3 protein: CASSLFGTGYSNQPQHF. The CDR3 DNA reads as TGTGCCAGCAGCTTGTTCGGGACAGGGTATAGCAATCAGCCCCAGCATTTT.

This sequence joins TRBV7-8 and TRBJ2-5; the D gene is possibly TRBD1 (6 bases). The J call could be wrong; TRBJ2-7 is a better fit for the DNA end. Germline values: CDR1 SGHVS, CDR2 FQNEAQ. The CDR3 totals 15 residues. Here the CDR3 DNA reads TGTGCCAGCAGCGCCTCAACAGGGAGCTCCTACGAGCAGTACTTC. This sequence encodes CASSASTGSSYEQYF.

This CDR3 is CASSQDQTGYSGNTIYF. The CDR3 DNA follows: TGCGCCAGCAGCCAAGACCAAACGGGATATTCTGGAAACACCATATATTTT. This chain links TRBV4-1 with TRBJ1-3, with no clear D. CDR1 is MGHRA, CDR2 YSYEKL, per germline. CDR3 length equals 17 residues. Trimming pared 0 bases from V and 1 base from J, leaving 13 bases between.

V usage is TRBV27 and J usage is TRBJ1-1, with D perhaps TRBD1 (5 bases). CDR3 length equals 15 residues. Germline CDR1 reads MNHEY; CDR2 reads SMNVEV (reference sequence). V lost 8 bases and J 6 bases, leaving 22 bases between the germline ends. The CDR3 nucleotides are TGTGCCAGCGGACCTGGAGGGGCAAACCGCCCTGAAGCTTTCTTT. Its translation is CASGPGGANRPEAFF.

This chain joins TRBV7-8 and TRBJ2-1, with 10 bases fitting TRBD2. The CDR3 contains 16 residues. Germline V gives CDR1 SGHVS, CDR2 FQNEAQ. The trim removed 8 bases at V and 12 bases at J, leaving 19 bases unmatched. The CDR3 DNA reads as TGTGCCAGCCAGGGGGCTAGCGGGAGCTGGGGGACTTGGCAGTTCTTC. Translation gives CASQGASGSWGTWQFF.

This clone was detected a few times. V and J are TRBV19 and TRBJ2-4; D remains ambiguous. Germline CDR1 and CDR2: LNHDA and SQIVND (reference sequence). V gave up 1 base and J gave up 0 bases, with 13 bases separating them. CDR3 length equals 17 residues. The CDR3 bases are TGTGCCAGTAGTATAGCAAGCAGGAGCCAAGCCAAAAACATTCAGTACTTC. Translated, it gives CASSIASRSQAKNIQYF.

The CDR3 protein is CASSLEGGVLITDTQYF. The CDR3 DNA is TGTGCCAGCAGCTTGGAGGGGGGAGTCCTGATCACAGATACGCAGTATTTT. The chain uses TRBV5-6 and TRBJ2-3; D possibly uses TRBD1 or TRBD2 (6 bases each). Germline lookup yields CDR1 SGHDT and CDR2 YYEEEE. Trimming removed 0 bases from V and 2 bases from J, with 16 bases in between. CDR3 length: 17 amino acids.

The V call is TRBV19, the J call TRBJ1-5; D unresolved. CDR3 length equals 12 residues. Germline V gene lookup returns CDR1 LNHDA and CDR2 SQIVND (reference sequence). Between the trimmed V and J ends, which lost 6 bases and 4 bases, there was a span of 7 bases. CDR3 in DNA: TGTGCCAGTAGGAAAGGGAATCAGCCCCAGCATTTT. Translated: CASRKGNQPQHF.

The chain employs TRBV11-3 and TRBJ1-1, with D hard to call. Trimming stripped 1 base from V and 0 bases from J, with 9 bases between. The CDR3 is 15 residues long. Germline V gene data show CDR1 as SGHNT and CDR2 as YENEEA. The CDR3 here is CASSLGQEMNTEAFF. CDR3 coding DNA: TGTGCCAGCAGCTTAGGCCAGGAGATGAACACTGAAGCTTTCTTT.

The chain recombines TRBV11-2 with TRBJ2-7, with TRBD2 as a possible D gene (6 bases). This CDR3 has 16 amino acids. Trimming took 6 bases from V and 0 from J, leaving 18 bases between them. Germline loops: CDR1 SGHAT, CDR2 FQNNGV. The CDR3 nucleotides are TGTGCCAGCAGTTCTCCTAGACGGGGGAGCTCCTACGAGCAGTACTTC. As protein: CASSSPRRGSSYEQYF.

This rearrangement joins TRBV29-1 to TRBJ2-7, with unresolved D. The length of the CDR3 is 12 residues. The germline gives CDR1 SQVTM, CDR2 ANQGSEA. V was cut by 6 bases and J by 1 base, with 10 bases left in between. CDR3 DNA: TGCAGCGTGATGGCAGAGTCCTACGAGCAGTACTTC. Its protein product is CSVMAESYEQYF.

This clone was seen a few times. This chain connects TRBV30 to TRBJ2-3; 15 bases fit TRBD2. The CDR3 runs 15 residues. V was clipped by 5 bases and J by 3 bases; unmatched bases: 3. The germline V gene has CDR1 GTSNPN and CDR2 SVGIG (reference sequence). In nucleotides, the CDR3 is TGTGCCTGGGGACTAGCGGGAGGGGGGACAGATACGCAGTATTTT. Amino acid sequence: CAWGLAGGGTDTQYF. The full variable domain, its missing parts supplied by reference TRBV30 and TRBJ2-3, is SQTIHQWPATLVQPVGSPLSLECTVEGTSNPNLYWYRQAAGRGLQLLFYSVGIGQISSEVPQNLSASRPQDRQFILSSKKLLLSDSGFYLCAWGLAGGGTDTQYFGPGTRLTVL.

This clone was detected once. This chain joins TRBV7-2 and TRBJ2-1; D possibly corresponds to TRBD1 (5 bases). V dropped 4 bases and J dropped 7 bases, with 11 bases sitting between them. This CDR3 is built from 13 residues. Germline CDR1 SGHTA, CDR2 FQGNSA. The CDR3 sequence: CASSSGRSNEQFF. The CDR3 nucleotides are TGTGCCAGCAGCTCAGGGCGGTCTAATGAGCAGTTCTTC.

The chain recombines TRBV27 with TRBJ2-1; 10 positions match TRBD2. J gave up 4 bases and V 3 bases, and 12 bases lay outside the gene matches. Germline V gene sequence: CDR1 MNHEY, CDR2 SMNVEV (reference sequence). CDR3 length: 18 residues. CDR3 in amino acids: CASSFFQREGFGYNEQFF. The DNA of the CDR3 is TGTGCCAGCAGTTTTTTCCAGCGGGAGGGATTCGGTTACAATGAGCAGTTCTTC.

This chain connects TRBV5-6 to TRBJ2-2; no definite D call. Per the germline V gene, CDR1 is SGHDT and CDR2 is YYEEEE. CDR3 length: 15 residues. The V and J ends lost 2 bases and 1 base respectively, with 9 bases between them. In DNA form, the CDR3 reads TGTGCCAGCAGCTTCCGGAAGGGGAACACCGGGGAGCTGTTTTTT. It translates to CASSFRKGNTGELFF.

This clone was counted a few times. The gene calls are TRBV6-6 and TRBJ1-1, with a possible D match to TRBD1 (5 bases). The ends were cut back, 6 bases at V and 1 base at J, with 18 bases in the middle. Germline-derived CDR1 and CDR2 are MNHNY and SVGAGI (reference sequence). The CDR3 has 16 amino acids. The CDR3 nucleotides are TGTGCCAGCAGACCGCCTTCAGGGTGGGAGAACACTGAAGCTTTCTTT. Translating it yields CASRPPSGWENTEAFF.

The genes are TRBV9 and TRBJ2-7; 8 bases are a match to TRBD2. V shed 3 bases, J shed 3 bases, and the junction held 8 bases outside the gene matches. Germline V gene lookup returns CDR1 SGDLS and CDR2 YYNGEE. This CDR3 contains 15 residues. CDR3 nucleotide sequence: TGTGCCAGCAGCGGACTTAGCGGGGACCGCTACGAGCAGTACTTC. Protein product: CASSGLSGDRYEQYF.

CDR3 loop: CASSVGRATYEQYF. CDR3 DNA sequence: TGTGCCAGCAGTGTGGGAAGAGCAACCTACGAGCAGTACTTC. The V call is TRBV6-1, the J call TRBJ2-7; D is ambiguous. V gave up 4 bases and J gave up 2 bases, with 12 bases separating them. Per the germline V gene, CDR1 is MNHNS and CDR2 is SASEGT. The CDR3 is made up of 14 amino acids.

The chain couples TRBV5-6 to TRBJ1-3; maybe TRBD1 (6 bases). From germline, CDR1 is SGHDT and CDR2 YYEEEE. The CDR3 contains 14 residues. V was shortened by 4 bases and J by 8 bases, with 16 bases between the two germline ends. CDR3 region: CASSRGAGAYTIYF. The CDR3 nucleotides are TGTGCCAGCAGCCGGGGGGCAGGGGCGTACACCATATATTTT.

V is TRBV11-2 and J is TRBJ1-6, with TRBD1 matching 7 bases. V was pared by 2 bases and J by 17 bases, with 12 bases of the junction left unmatched. Germline CDR1 SGHAT, CDR2 FQNNGV. The CDR3 has 14 residues. The CDR3 sequence: CASSLSTGSTLFHF. Here the CDR3 DNA reads TGTGCCAGCAGCTTATCGACAGGGAGTACCCTCTTCCACTTT.

Concerning this clone itself: The junction departs from the called germline gene at one end, perhaps through a read error. The rearrangement uses TRBV7-7 and TRBJ2-1, with 7 bases that match TRBD2. This CDR3 is built from 21 residues. Germline V CDR1 and CDR2: SSHAT, FNYEAQ (reference sequence). CDR3 residues: CASTRGWGGLNTIRGYNEQFF. CDR3 DNA: TGTGCTAGCACCCGGGGGTGGGGGGGACTGAATACAATAAGGGGTTACAATGAGCAGTTCTTC. Using reference TRBV7-7 and TRBJ2-1 for the parts outside the CDR3, the full variable domain is GAGVSQSPRYKVTKRGQDVTLRCDPISSHATLYWYQQALGQGPEFLTYFNYEAQPDKSGLPSDRFSAERPEGSISTLTIQRTEQRDSAMYRCASTRGWGGLNTIRGYNEQFFGPGTRLTVL.